This is a list of T cell receptor beta chains from one sample in a study of glioma-infiltrating T cells. One entry per CDR3 protein results from TCRdb running MiXCR on the multiplex PCR reads. The table records a few hundred thousand distinct CDR3 sequences, approximately 42% of them present only once. Sequencing input: glioma tissue, nonneoplastic brain tissue, or PBMCs (not recorded which). Every receptor here comes from a human donor with low-grade glioma or glioblastoma, undergoing nonglioma brain surgery, or in good health (not recorded which). Both conserved end residues are part of each CDR3. D genes are given only for firm matches. Not all rows give a size; the values are once, few, many and, for expanded clones, a class.

d_call	v_call	clone_size	j_call	cdr3_aa	cdr3_nt
NA	TRBV28	many	TRBJ2-7	CASSFQPWSGLYEQYF	TGTGCCAGCAGTTTCCAGCCGTGGAGCGGGTTATACGAGCAGTACTTC
NA	TRBV27	few	TRBJ2-7	CASSLFSGAYEQCF	TGTGCCAGCAGTTTATTTTCGGGCGCCTACGAGCAGTGCTTC
NA	TRBV15	NA	TRBJ2-3	CATSRDFLTLYGTDTEYF	TGTGCCACCAGCAGAGATTTCCTCACTCTCTACGGCACAGATACGGAGTATTTT
NA	TRBV10-2	few	TRBJ2-4	CASSGTAKNIQYF	TGCGCCAGTTCCGGGACAGCCAAAAACATTCAGTACTTC
NA	TRBV20-1	NA	TRBJ2-3	CSANPLGGLVTDTQYF	TGCAGTGCTAATCCCCTAGGAGGCCTAGTCACAGATACGCAGTATTTT
NA	TRBV7-9	few	TRBJ1-2	CASSLFPGTIIGYGYTF	TGTGCCAGCAGCTTATTCCCTGGGACAATCATCGGGTATGGCTACACCTTC
TRBD2	TRBV7-9	NA	TRBJ2-7	CTSSPWTSGGSYEQYF	TGTACCAGCAGCCCCTGGACTAGCGGGGGCTCCTACGAGCAGTACTTC
TRBD1	TRBV4-3	few	TRBJ1-5	CASSHETGHGQPQHF	TGCGCCAGCAGCCACGAGACAGGGCATGGTCAGCCCCAGCATTTT
TRBD2	TRBV6-1	few	TRBJ2-3	CASSEVASGGNTQYF	TGTGCCAGCAGTGAAGTAGCTAGCGGGGGAAATACGCAGTATTTT
TRBD2	TRBV20-1	NA	TRBJ2-7	CSADLAAYNEQYF	TGCAGTGCAGACCTAGCGGCCTACAATGAGCAGTACTTC
TRBD2	TRBV13	NA	TRBJ2-3	CASSPPTSGSTDTQYF	TGTGCCAGCAGCCCCCCGACTAGCGGGAGCACAGATACGCAGTATTTT
NA	TRBV6-9	NA	TRBJ2-2	CASSWASPTGELFF	TGTGCCAGCAGTTGGGCGAGCCCCACCGGGGAGCTGTTTTTT
TRBD1	TRBV6-1	NA	TRBJ1-5	CASSPLQGISQPQHF	TGTGCCAGCAGTCCCCTACAGGGGATCTCTCAGCCCCAGCATTTT
TRBD1	TRBV20-1	NA	TRBJ1-6	CSARVRQGANSYNSPLHF	TGCAGTGCTAGAGTCAGACAGGGGGCTAACTCCTATAATTCACCCCTCCACTTT
TRBD2	TRBV6-2/TRBV6-3	NA	TRBJ2-7	CASSYSALAGVYEQYF	TGTGCCAGCAGTTACTCGGCTCTAGCGGGAGTCTACGAGCAGTACTTC
NA	TRBV20-1	many	TRBJ1-2	CSALPGGLADYGYTF	TGCAGTGCTCTCCCGGGGGGACTGGCGGACTATGGCTACACCTTC
TRBD2	TRBV12-5	NA	TRBJ2-1	CASGSSGRSLNEQFF	TGTGCTAGTGGCTCCAGCGGGAGGAGTCTCAATGAGCAGTTCTTC
NA	TRBV7-2	NA	TRBJ2-7	CASSLAPSSYEQYF	TGTGCCAGCAGCTTAGCCCCTTCCTCCTACGAGCAGTACTTC
TRBD1	TRBV28	NA	TRBJ2-7	CASSPNGQGGFVEQYF	TGTGCCAGCAGTCCGAACGGACAGGGGGGTTTCGTAGAGCAGTACTTC
NA	TRBV20-1	few	TRBJ2-7	CSARDNRTPEQYF	TGCAGTGCTAGAGACAACCGCACCCCCGAGCAGTACTTC